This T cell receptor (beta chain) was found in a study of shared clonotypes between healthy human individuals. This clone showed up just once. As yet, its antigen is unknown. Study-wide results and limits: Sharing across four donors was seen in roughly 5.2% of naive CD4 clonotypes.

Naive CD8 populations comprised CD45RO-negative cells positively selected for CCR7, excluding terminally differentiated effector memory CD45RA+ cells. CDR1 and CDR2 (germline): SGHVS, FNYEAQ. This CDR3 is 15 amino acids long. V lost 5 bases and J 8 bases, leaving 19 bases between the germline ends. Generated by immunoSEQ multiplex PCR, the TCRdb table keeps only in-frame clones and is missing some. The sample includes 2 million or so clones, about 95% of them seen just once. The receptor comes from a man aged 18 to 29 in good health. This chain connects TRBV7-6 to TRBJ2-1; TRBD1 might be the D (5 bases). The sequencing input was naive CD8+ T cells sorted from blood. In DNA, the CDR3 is TGTGCCAGCAGCGGCGGTGGGCAGGGCGTCGATGAGCAGTTCTTC. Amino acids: CASSGGGQGVDEQFF.